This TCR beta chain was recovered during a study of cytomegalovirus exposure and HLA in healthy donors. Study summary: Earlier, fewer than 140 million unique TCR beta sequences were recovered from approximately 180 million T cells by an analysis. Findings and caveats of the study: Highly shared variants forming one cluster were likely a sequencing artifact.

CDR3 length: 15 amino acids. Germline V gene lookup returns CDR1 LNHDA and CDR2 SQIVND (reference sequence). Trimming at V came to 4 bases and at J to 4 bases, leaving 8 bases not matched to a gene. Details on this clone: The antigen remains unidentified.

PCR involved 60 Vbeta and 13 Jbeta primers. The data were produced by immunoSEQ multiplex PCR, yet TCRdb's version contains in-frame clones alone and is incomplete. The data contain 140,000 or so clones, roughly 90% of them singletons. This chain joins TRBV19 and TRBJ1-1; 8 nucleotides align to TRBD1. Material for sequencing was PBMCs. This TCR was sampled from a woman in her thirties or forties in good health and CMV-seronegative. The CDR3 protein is CASSSGTGASTEAFF. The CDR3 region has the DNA TGTGCCAGTAGTAGCGGGACAGGAGCTTCCACTGAAGCTTTCTTT.